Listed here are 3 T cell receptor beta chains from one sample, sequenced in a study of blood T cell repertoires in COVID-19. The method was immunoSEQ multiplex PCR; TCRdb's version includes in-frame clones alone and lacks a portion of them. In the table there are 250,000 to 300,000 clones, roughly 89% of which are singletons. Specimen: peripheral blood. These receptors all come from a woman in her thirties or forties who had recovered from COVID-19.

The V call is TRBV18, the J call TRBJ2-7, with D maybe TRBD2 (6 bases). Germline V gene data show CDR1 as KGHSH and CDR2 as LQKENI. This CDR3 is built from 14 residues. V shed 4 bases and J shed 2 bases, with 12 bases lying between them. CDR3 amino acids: CASSRGAQTYEQYF. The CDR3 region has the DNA TGTGCCAGCTCACGCGGGGCTCAAACCTACGAGCAGTACTTC.

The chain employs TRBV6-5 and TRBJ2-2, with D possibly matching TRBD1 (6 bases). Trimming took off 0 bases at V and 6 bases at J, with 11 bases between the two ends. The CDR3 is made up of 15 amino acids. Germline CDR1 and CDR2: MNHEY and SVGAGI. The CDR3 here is CASSYSGHLSGELFF. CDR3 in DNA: TGTGCCAGCAGTTACTCGGGACACCTATCCGGGGAGCTGTTTTTT.

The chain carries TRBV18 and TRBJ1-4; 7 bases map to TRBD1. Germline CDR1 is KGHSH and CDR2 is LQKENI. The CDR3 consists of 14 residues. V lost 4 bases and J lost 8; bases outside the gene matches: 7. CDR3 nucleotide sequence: TGTGCCAGCTCACGTTCAGGGGGAGGAGAAAAACTGTTTTTT. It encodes CASSRSGGGEKLFF.